Reported below is one T cell receptor beta chain. Its antigen is undetermined. Trimming took 5 bases from V and 0 from J, leaving 10 bases between them. Per germline, CDR1 LNHDA and CDR2 SQIVND (reference sequence). The CDR3 loop spans 15 amino acids. The data were obtained in a study of a mutant IDH1 vaccine in newly diagnosed glioma. Study-level information: Radiotherapy, temozolomide, or both had been given previously, and both were given to most. V12 took place at week 35, and V13 at week 47. General observations from the study: Whatever changes occurred in top peripheral T cell clonotypes seemed unrelated to pseudoprogression.

The time point denotes: week 35, safety follow-up. Doses consisted of 300 ug of mutant IDH1 20-mer peptide each, paired with topical imiquimod. Donors harbored newly found WHO grade 3 or 4 IDH1-mutant, ATRX-lost astrocytomas. Clones were read by immunoSEQ multiplex PCR, and TCRdb kept only the in-frame ones, dropping some. The repertoire includes tens of thousands of clones, roughly 79% of them detected once, and around 5% sits in the top ten. Here the sequenced sample was PBMCs, taken from a glioma patient whose treatment included an IDH1 peptide vaccine. The TCR sequence derives from a man in his forties with glioma. V and J are TRBV19 and TRBJ1-4; D uncertain. CDR3 nucleotides: TGTGCCAGTAGTTTCCCGACTACAACTAATGAAAAACTGTTTTTT. It encodes CASSFPTTTNEKLFF.